A single sample is the source of the 31 T cell receptor beta chains below, sequenced in a study of blood T cell repertoires in COVID-19. TCRdb's copy holds only in-frame clones and misses some; the assay was immunoSEQ multiplex PCR. The table includes about 100,000 clones, just under 80% detected once. Specimen: peripheral blood. These receptors were taken from a woman aged 70-85 years with acute or convalescent COVID-19.

The chain combines TRBV5-6 with TRBJ2-7, with TRBD2 identical over 11 bases. V shed 4 bases and J 6 bases; nucleotides not matched to a gene: 3. The CDR3 is made up of 13 amino acids. CDR1 and CDR2 (germline): SGHDT, YYEEEE. The CDR3 region has the DNA TGTGCCAGCAGCGTTCTAGCGGGGGGCGAGCAGTACGTC. Translating it yields CASSVLAGGEQYV.

The V call is TRBV7-2, the J call TRBJ1-5, with unresolved D. The CDR3 totals 13 residues. V was pared by 5 bases and J by 10 bases, with 15 bases between. Germline V gene data show CDR1 as SGHTA and CDR2 as FQGNSA. In DNA, the CDR3 is TGTGCCAGCAGCCCGGGAACGCGCAGACCCCAGCATTTT. Translating it yields CASSPGTRRPQHF.

The chain has TRBV12-3 or TRBV12-4 and TRBJ1-2; a possible D gene is TRBD1 (6 bases). The CDR3 length is 12 residues. Trimming removed 5 bases from V and 2 bases from J, with 6 bases in between. DNA of the CDR3: TGTGCCAGCAGTACAGGGAACTATGGCTACACCTTC. Residues: CASSTGNYGYTF.

Only a few counts were recorded for this clone. The CDR3: CASSLAGVEDSSYEQYF. The CDR3 nucleotides are TGCGCCAGCAGCTTGGCCGGAGTAGAGGATAGCTCCTACGAGCAGTACTTC. The chain employs TRBV5-1 and TRBJ2-7; D gene uncertain. The CDR3 totals 17 residues. V lost 0 bases and J 0 bases, leaving 16 bases between the germline ends. Germline CDR1 SGHRS, CDR2 YFSETQ.

This chain connects TRBV3-1 (or the pseudogene TRBV3-2) to TRBJ1-3, with no clear D. CDR3 size: 14 residues. The V end lost 3 bases, the J end lost 0 bases, and 6 bases lay between the germline ends. Germline values: CDR1 LGHDT, CDR2 YNNKEL (reference sequence). Here the CDR3 reads CASSHQVSGNTIYF. The CDR3 DNA sequence: TGTGCCAGCAGCCATCAGGTCTCTGGAAACACCATATATTTT.

The chain uses TRBV29-1 and TRBJ1-1, with 9 bases lining up with TRBD1. Trimming removed 7 bases from V and 2 bases from J; junction bases left unmatched: 2. This CDR3 contains 12 residues. Germline V CDR1 and CDR2: SQVTM, ANQGSEA. As DNA, the CDR3 is TGCAGCGGGGGACAGGGCAACACTGAAGCTTTCTTT. Translating gives CSGGQGNTEAFF.

The chain employs TRBV7-9 and TRBJ2-3; 11 bases map to TRBD1. V lost 5 bases and J lost 5; bases outside the gene matches: 6. This CDR3 has 15 amino acids. The V gene's germline CDR1 is SEHNR and CDR2 FQNEAQ (reference sequence). In nucleotides, the CDR3 is TGTGCCAGCAGCATTGGACAGGGGGCCGTAGATACGCAGTATTTT. Translated: CASSIGQGAVDTQYF.

This chain joins TRBV19 and TRBJ1-1, with unresolved D. This CDR3 is built from 13 residues. Germline CDR1 and CDR2: LNHDA and SQIVND (reference sequence). V gave up 6 bases and J gave up 0 bases, with 8 bases separating them. CDR3 region: CASRQNMNTEAFF. CDR3 in DNA: TGTGCCAGTAGACAAAACATGAACACTGAAGCTTTCTTT. Filled out from reference TRBV19 and TRBJ1-1, the complete variable domain reads DGGITQSPKYLFRKEGQNVTLSCEQNLNHDAMYWYRQDPGQGLRLIYYSQIVNDFQKGDIAEGYSVSREKKESFPLTVTSAQKNPTAFYLCASRQNMNTEAFFGQGTRLTVV.

The chain combines TRBV7-9 with TRBJ2-1, with 8 nucleotides matching TRBD2. Germline CDR1 and CDR2: SEHNR and FQNEAQ (reference sequence). V lost 4 bases and J lost 9; bases outside the gene matches: 11. The CDR3 sequence is 15 residues long. The CDR3 protein is CASSSRTGGNAEQFF. Written as DNA, the CDR3 is TGTGCCAGCAGCTCCCGGACGGGAGGGAACGCTGAGCAGTTCTTC. The whole variable domain, remainder taken from reference TRBV7-9 and TRBJ2-1, is DTGVSQNPRHKITKRGQNVTFRCDPISEHNRLYWYRQTLGQGPEFLTYFQNEAQLEKSRLLSDRFSAERPKGSFSTLEIQRTEQGDSAMYLCASSSRTGGNAEQFFGPGTRLTVL.

This CDR3 reads CASSQVSRLESEKLFF. The CDR3 DNA sequence: TGTGCCAGCAGCCAAGTCTCCCGTTTAGAAAGTGAAAAACTGTTTTTT. The genes are TRBV3-1 (or the pseudogene TRBV3-2) and TRBJ1-4, with D uncertain. The length of the CDR3 is 16 residues. Looked up from germline, CDR1 is LGHDT and CDR2 is YNNKEL (reference sequence). Trimming took off 1 base at V and 7 bases at J, with 16 bases between the two ends.

The V and J genes are TRBV5-5 and TRBJ2-7, with D perhaps matching TRBD1 (5 bases). V was pared by 5 bases and J by 5 bases, with 20 bases between. CDR1 and CDR2 (germline): SGHKS, YYEKEE (reference sequence). This CDR3 has 15 residues. CDR3 bases: TGTGCCAGCAGTGCGAACGGTTGGGGCGCGAACGAGCAGTACGTC. This codes for CASSANGWGANEQYV.

The chain links TRBV10-3 to TRBJ2-5, with TRBD1 identical over 9 bases. Germline trimming cut 5 bases from V and 3 bases from J; bases unmatched to any gene: 4. The CDR3 runs 14 residues. Per the germline V gene, CDR1 is ENHRY and CDR2 is SYGVKD. This chain's CDR3 is CAISKTGGEETQYF. The DNA of the CDR3 is TGTGCCATCAGTAAGACAGGGGGTGAAGAGACCCAGTACTTC.

This chain uses TRBV4-1 with TRBJ2-5; 14 positions agree with TRBD2. The germline gives CDR1 MGHRA, CDR2 YSYEKL. CDR3 length equals 21 residues. V was pared by 3 bases and J by 5 bases, with 20 bases of the junction left unmatched. CDR3 loop: CASSQTYTPGLAGAPGETQYF. CDR3 sequence (DNA): TGCGCCAGCAGCCAGACATATACCCCGGGACTAGCGGGGGCTCCTGGGGAGACCCAGTACTTC.

V is TRBV10-3 and J is TRBJ2-5, with 15 bases lining up with TRBD2. V dropped 6 bases and J dropped 4; count of bases not matched to a gene: 9. From germline, CDR1 is ENHRY and CDR2 SYGVKD. The CDR3 is 17 residues long. The CDR3 protein is CAISDGTSGGPGETQYF. CDR3 sequence (DNA): TGTGCCATCAGCGATGGGACTAGCGGGGGGCCTGGAGAGACCCAGTACTTC.

J is TRBJ2-3 and V is TRBV18; the match to TRBD1 covers 9 bases. The CDR3 is made up of 15 amino acids. Trimming took 3 bases from V and 3 from J; bases not matched to a gene: 4. Germline V gives CDR1 KGHSH, CDR2 LQKENI. The CDR3 here is CASSPKGQGTDTQYF. In DNA form, the CDR3 reads TGTGCCAGCTCACCCAAAGGACAGGGGACAGATACGCAGTATTTT.

The V and J genes are TRBV11-2 and TRBJ2-7, with D unclear. This CDR3 has 14 residues. Germline V gene lookup returns CDR1 SGHAT and CDR2 FQNNGV. The V end was cut by 4 bases, the J end by 3 bases, with 13 bases between. The CDR3 protein is CASSSPGYGYEQYF. The CDR3 DNA sequence: TGTGCCAGCAGCTCCCCTGGTTACGGCTACGAGCAGTACTTC.

V and J are TRBV6-2 or TRBV6-3 and TRBJ1-2; no definite D call. The CDR3 length is 14 residues. V shed 4 bases and J shed 2 bases, with 11 bases lying between them. Looked up from germline, CDR1 is MNHEY and CDR2 is SVGEGT. The CDR3 DNA reads as TGTGCCAGCAGTTCCCATCCCGGGAACTATGGCTACACCTTC. It encodes CASSSHPGNYGYTF.

The genes are TRBV18 and TRBJ1-2; 9 bases align to TRBD1. J gave up 7 bases and V 0 bases, and 9 bases lay outside the gene matches. In germline, CDR1 is KGHSH, CDR2 LQKENI. The CDR3 spans 16 residues. The CDR3 here is CASSPPMRTGEGGYTF. Here the CDR3 DNA reads TGTGCCAGCTCACCACCGATGAGGACAGGGGAGGGTGGCTACACCTTC.

The chain couples TRBV6-5 to TRBJ2-5; a possible D gene is TRBD2 (6 bases). Trimming took off 7 bases at V and 3 bases at J, with 18 bases between the two ends. Germline V gives CDR1 MNHEY, CDR2 SVGAGI. CDR3 size: 15 residues. CDR3 DNA: TGTGCCAGCACCCGACCCACGGGGGAAAAAGAGACCCAGTACTTC. Encoded protein: CASTRPTGEKETQYF.

This rearrangement joins TRBV6-5 to TRBJ1-2; 9 nucleotides align to TRBD1. Per germline, CDR1 MNHEY and CDR2 SVGAGI. This CDR3 region has 14 residues. V was clipped by 5 bases and J by 6 bases; unmatched bases: 7. The CDR3 region has the DNA TGTGCCAGCAGTCCCCGACAGGGGGAAGATGGCTACACCTTC. Translated, it gives CASSPRQGEDGYTF.

The chain joins TRBV12-5 to TRBJ1-3; maybe TRBD1 (6 bases). The V and J ends lost 8 bases and 2 bases respectively, with 13 bases between them. There are 14 residues in the CDR3. Germline CDR1 reads LGHNT; CDR2 reads FRNRAP. The CDR3 sequence: CASSHRAAGNTIYF. The CDR3 DNA reads TGTGCTAGTTCGCACAGGGCGGCTGGAAACACCATATATTTT.

This chain uses TRBV5-5 with TRBJ2-5; 8 nucleotides match TRBD1. CDR1 and CDR2 (germline): SGHKS, YYEKEE (reference sequence). The junction had 7 bases not matched to a gene; V was cut back by 1 base and J by 5 bases. This CDR3 comprises 15 residues. This CDR3 reads CASSLFTGGKETQYF. In nucleotides, the CDR3 is TGTGCCAGCAGCTTGTTCACAGGGGGTAAGGAGACCCAGTACTTC.

The chain is built from TRBV6-6 and TRBJ1-6; D call uncertain. This CDR3 region has 16 residues. V lost 6 bases, J lost 0 bases, and 12 bases lay in between. Germline loops: CDR1 MNHNY, CDR2 SVGAGI (reference sequence). The DNA for the CDR3 is TGTGCCAGCAGCTCAGACACTCGCTCCTATAATTCACCCCTCCACTTT. Amino acid sequence: CASSSDTRSYNSPLHF.

The J gene is TRBJ1-5, the V gene TRBV27; 8 bases align to TRBD1. Germline-derived CDR1 and CDR2 are MNHEY and SMNVEV (reference sequence). The CDR3 sequence is 15 residues long. After removal of 9 bases from V and 3 bases from J, the junction contained 10 bases not matched to a gene. CDR3 protein: CASSAGTGHNQPQHF. The CDR3 nucleotides are TGTGCCAGTAGCGCAGGGACAGGCCACAATCAGCCCCAGCATTTT.

The table lists this clone with a few counts. The chain carries TRBV7-8 and TRBJ1-6; no clear D. The CDR3 runs to 15 residues. Germline V gene lookup returns CDR1 SGHVS and CDR2 FQNEAQ. Trimming shortened V by 1 base and J by 9 bases, and 13 bases separated the two germline ends. CDR3 sequence: CASSLGVTRGSPLHF. DNA of the CDR3: TGTGCCAGCAGCTTAGGGGTGACCCGGGGTTCACCCCTCCACTTT.

This chain uses TRBV28 with TRBJ2-3, with 8 positions matching TRBD1. The CDR3 covers 15 residues. V lost 6 bases, J lost 4 bases, and 9 bases stayed unmatched. Germline loops: CDR1 MDHEN, CDR2 SYDVKM. Here the CDR3 DNA reads TGTGCCAGCAGCCCCCCAACAGGGGGTGCAGATACGCAGTATTTT. Amino acids: CASSPPTGGADTQYF.

The V and J genes are TRBV4-1 and TRBJ1-1, with a weak D call TRBD1 (5 bases). V was clipped by 4 bases and J by 1 base, with 10 bases between them. CDR3 length: 14 residues. The germline V gene has CDR1 MGHRA and CDR2 YSYEKL. The CDR3 DNA sequence: TGCGCCAGCAGCCTGGACATCGGGAACACTGAAGCTTTCTTT. Protein: CASSLDIGNTEAFF.

The V and J genes are TRBV6-6 and TRBJ2-1, with D perhaps TRBD2 (5 bases). V shed 7 bases and J shed 7 bases, with 11 bases lying between them. CDR1 MNHNY and CDR2 SVGAGI come from the germline V gene (reference sequence). The CDR3 loop spans 12 amino acids. The CDR3 loop is CASTPSGNEQFF. The CDR3 nucleotides read TGTGCCAGCACACCCTCGGGGAATGAGCAGTTCTTC.

V and J are TRBV6-2 or TRBV6-3 and TRBJ1-5, with D unclear. Germline V lookup: CDR1 MNHEY, CDR2 SVGEGT. The CDR3 extends over 15 amino acids. Trimming shortened V by 4 bases and J by 0 bases, and 10 bases separated the two germline ends. The CDR3 DNA reads TGTGCCAGCAGTTCCAATAGAGCTAGCAATCAGCCCCAGCATTTT. Protein sequence: CASSSNRASNQPQHF.

This clone was seen once. The chain joins TRBV5-1 to TRBJ2-2; 9 bases are a match to TRBD1. Germline values: CDR1 SGHRS, CDR2 YFSETQ. There are 15 residues in the CDR3. V lost 5 bases, J lost 2 bases, and 4 bases stayed unmatched. CDR3 in amino acids: CASREQGANTGELFF. CDR3 coding DNA: TGCGCCAGCAGGGAACAGGGGGCAAACACCGGGGAGCTGTTTTTT.

The chain is built from TRBV5-6 and TRBJ2-1, with TRBD1 matching over 8 bases. The CDR3 has 15 residues. V was clipped by 4 bases and J by 0 bases; unmatched bases: 3. CDR1 is SGHDT and CDR2 is YYEEEE in the germline V gene. The CDR3 here is CASSAGQVSYNEQFF. The CDR3 DNA sequence: TGTGCCAGCAGCGCGGGACAGGTCTCCTACAATGAGCAGTTCTTC.